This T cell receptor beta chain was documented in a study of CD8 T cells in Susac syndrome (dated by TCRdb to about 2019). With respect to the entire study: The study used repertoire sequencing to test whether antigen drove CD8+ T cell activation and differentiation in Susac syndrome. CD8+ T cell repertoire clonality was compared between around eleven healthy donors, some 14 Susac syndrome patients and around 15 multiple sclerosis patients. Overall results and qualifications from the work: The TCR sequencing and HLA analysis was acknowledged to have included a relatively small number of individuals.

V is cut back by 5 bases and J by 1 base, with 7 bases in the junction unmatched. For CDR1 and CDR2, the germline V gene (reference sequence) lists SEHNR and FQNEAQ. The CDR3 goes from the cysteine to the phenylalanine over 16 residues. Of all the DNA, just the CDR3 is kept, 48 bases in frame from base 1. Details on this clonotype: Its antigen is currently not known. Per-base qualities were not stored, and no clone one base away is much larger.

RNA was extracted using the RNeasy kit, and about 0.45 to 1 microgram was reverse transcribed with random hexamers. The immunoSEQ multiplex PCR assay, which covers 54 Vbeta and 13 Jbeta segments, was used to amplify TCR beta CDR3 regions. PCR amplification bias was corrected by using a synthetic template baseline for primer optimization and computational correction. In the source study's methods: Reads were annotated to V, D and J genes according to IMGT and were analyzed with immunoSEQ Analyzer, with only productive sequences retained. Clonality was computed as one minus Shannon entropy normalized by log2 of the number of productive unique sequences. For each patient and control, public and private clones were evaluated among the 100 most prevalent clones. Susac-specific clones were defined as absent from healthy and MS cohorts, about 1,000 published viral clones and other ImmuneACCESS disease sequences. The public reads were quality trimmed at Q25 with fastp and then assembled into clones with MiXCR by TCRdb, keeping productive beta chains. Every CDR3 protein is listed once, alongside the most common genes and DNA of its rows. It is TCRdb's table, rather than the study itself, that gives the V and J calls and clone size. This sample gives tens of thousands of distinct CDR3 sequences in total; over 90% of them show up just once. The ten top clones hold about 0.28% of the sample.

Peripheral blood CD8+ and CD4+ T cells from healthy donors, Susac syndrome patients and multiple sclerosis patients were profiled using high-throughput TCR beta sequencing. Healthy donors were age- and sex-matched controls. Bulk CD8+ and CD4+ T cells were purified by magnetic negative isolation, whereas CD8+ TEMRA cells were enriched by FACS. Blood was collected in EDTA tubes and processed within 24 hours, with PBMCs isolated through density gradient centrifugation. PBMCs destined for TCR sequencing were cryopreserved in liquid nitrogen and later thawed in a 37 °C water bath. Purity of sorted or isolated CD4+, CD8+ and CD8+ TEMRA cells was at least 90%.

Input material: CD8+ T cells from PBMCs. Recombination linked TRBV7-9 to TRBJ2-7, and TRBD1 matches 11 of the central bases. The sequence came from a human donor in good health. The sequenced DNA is TGTGCCAGCAGCATTACTGGACAGGGGGCGTCCTACGAGCAGTACTTC. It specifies CASSITGQGASYEQYF.